A single T cell receptor beta chain is shown here with its context. Its matching antigen is unknown. Libraries of TCR beta came from quantitative 5'-RACE with molecular barcodes. Using its own MiXCR run on the 5' RACE reads, TCRdb lists one record per CDR3 protein. Of about 18,000 distinct CDR3 sequences detected, less than 9.5% appear once; the ten largest clones hold 30% to 45%. V shed 5 bases, J shed 1 base, and the junction held 14 bases outside the gene matches. CDR1 is SGHTA and CDR2 is FQGNSA in the germline V gene. The CDR3 is 19 residues long. The data belong to a study of CD8 T cells in ankylosing spondylitis. Study observations and caveats: A TCR beta motif of several highly homologous variants seemed to mark ankylosing spondylitis blood. Matched ankylosing spondylitis synovial fluid reportedly contained a significantly enriched population of disease-linked clones.

The chain is built from TRBV7-2 and TRBJ2-4, with TRBD2 identical over 10 bases. Sequenced: blood. This receptor was identified in a male donor with ankylosing spondylitis or in good health (not recorded which). As DNA, the CDR3 is TGTGCCAGCAGCCGACTTAGCGGGGGGTCGGGATTCGCCAAAAACATTCAGTACTTC. This gives the protein CASSRLSGGSGFAKNIQYF.